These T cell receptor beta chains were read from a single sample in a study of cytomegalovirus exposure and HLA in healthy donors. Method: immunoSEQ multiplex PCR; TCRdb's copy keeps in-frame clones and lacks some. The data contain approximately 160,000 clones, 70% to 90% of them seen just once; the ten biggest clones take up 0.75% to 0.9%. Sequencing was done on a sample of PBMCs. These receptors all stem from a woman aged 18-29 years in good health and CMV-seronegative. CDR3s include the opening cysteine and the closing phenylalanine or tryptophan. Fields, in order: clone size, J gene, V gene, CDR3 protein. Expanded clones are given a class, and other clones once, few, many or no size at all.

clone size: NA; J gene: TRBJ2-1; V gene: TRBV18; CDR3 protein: CASSPRTQTSYNEQFF
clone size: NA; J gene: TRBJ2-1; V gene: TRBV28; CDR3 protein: CASSLSGTLYNEQFF
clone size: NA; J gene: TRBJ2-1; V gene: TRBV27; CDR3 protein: CASSASSGETYNEQFF
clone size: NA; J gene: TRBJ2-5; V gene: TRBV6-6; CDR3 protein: CASSYSSQGGTQYF
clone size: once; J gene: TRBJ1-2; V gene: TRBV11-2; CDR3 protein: CASRAIDRDYGYTF
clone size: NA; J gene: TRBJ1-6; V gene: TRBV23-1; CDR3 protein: CASSTRGQGLGNSPLHF
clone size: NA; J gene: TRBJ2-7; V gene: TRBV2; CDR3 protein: CASSDEKMAGQGDEQYF
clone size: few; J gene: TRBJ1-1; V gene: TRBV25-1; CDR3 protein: CASSEADRGVWLVTEAFF
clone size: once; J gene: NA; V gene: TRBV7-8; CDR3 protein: CASSLKGLAGVTGGEQYF
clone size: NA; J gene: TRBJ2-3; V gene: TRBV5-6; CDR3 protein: CASSLRTSGSGTDTQYF
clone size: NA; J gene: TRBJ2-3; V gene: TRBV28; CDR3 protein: CASSSGTSGRRDTQYF
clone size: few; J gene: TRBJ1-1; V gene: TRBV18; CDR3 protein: CASSPFDTGMNTEAFF
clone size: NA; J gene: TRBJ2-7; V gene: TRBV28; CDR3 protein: CASSLRTSGSSYEQYF
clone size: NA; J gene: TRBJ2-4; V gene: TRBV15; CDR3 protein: CATSRGEAGTKNIQYF
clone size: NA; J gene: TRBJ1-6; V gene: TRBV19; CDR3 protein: CASKWGGAPLHF
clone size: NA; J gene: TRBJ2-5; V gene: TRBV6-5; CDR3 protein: CASSYSTPGRETQYF
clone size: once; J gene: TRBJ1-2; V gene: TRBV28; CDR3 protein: CASSLPQGKGLGYTF
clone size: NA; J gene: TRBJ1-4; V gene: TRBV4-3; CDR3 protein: CASSPRSRDSTEKLFF
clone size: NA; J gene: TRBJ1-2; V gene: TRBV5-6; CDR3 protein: CASSLGYGVHGYTF
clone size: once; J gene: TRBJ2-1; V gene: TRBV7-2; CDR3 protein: CASSSSGRAHNEQFF
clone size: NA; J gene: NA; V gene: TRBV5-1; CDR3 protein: CASSFPGQSFYEQYF
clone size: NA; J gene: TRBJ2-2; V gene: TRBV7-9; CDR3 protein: CASSSEDSTYTGELFF
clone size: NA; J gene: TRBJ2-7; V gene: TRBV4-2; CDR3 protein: CASSQDLSGSYEQYF
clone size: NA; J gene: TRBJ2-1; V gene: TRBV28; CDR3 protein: CASTLGTGQYNEQFF
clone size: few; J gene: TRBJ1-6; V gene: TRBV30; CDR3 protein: CAWISSRVGSPLHF
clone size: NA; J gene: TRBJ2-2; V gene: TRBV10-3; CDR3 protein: CAIRRLRTSGSKPGELFF
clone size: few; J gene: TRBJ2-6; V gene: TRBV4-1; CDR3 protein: CASRPIGTGPSSGANVLTF
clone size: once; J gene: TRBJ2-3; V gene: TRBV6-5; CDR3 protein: CASSYSAGFTDTQYF
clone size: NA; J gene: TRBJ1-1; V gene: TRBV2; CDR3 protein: CASSLGQLATEAFF
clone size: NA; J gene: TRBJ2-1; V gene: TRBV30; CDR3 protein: CAWSVLLGNEQFF
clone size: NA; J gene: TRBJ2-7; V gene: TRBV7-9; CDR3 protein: CASIAGGSWEQYF
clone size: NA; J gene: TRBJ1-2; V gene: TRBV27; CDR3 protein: CASRGTGAAYGYTF
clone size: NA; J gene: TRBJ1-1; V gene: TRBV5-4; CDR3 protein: CASSLETGAEAFF
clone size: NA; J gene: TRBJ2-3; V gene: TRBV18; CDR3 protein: CASSPTAGITQYF
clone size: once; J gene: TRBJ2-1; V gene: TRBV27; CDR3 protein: CASSFHRLAIGEQFF
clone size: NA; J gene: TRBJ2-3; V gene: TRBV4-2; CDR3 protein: CASSQPGLGTDTQYF
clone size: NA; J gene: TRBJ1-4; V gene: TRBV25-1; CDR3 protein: CASSEGAEKLFF
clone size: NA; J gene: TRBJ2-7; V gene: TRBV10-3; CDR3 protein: CAISRDSSYEQYF
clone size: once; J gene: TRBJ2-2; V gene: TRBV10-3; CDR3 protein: CATIDRSANTGELFF
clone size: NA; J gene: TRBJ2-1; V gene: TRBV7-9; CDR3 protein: CASIGLVNNEQFF
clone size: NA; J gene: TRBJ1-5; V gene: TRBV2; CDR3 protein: CASSVGRGNQPQHF
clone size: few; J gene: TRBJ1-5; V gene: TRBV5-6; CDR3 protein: CASSLKQGALANQPQHF
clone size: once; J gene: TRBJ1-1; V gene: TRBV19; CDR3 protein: CASSIRQGAYTEAFF
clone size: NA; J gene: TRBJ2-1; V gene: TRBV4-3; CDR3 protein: CASSRRFAGAGGIYNEQFF
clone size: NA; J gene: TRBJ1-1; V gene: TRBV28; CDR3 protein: CASSSTGSAEAFF
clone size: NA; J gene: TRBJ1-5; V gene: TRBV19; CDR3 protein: CASSRGGGSQPQHF
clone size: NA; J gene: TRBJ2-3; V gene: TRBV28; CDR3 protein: CATGLTDTQYF
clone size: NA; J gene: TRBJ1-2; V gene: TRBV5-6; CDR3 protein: CASRVDTEYGYTF
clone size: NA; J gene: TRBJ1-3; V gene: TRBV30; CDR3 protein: CARSVLENTVYF
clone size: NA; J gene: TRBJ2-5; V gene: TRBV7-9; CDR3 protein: CASSSPGQETQYF
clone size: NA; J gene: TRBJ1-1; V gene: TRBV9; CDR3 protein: CASSAEPRTEAFF